The subject of this entry is one T cell receptor beta chain. The data derive from a study of identifying expanded T cells in peripheral blood. After removal of 4 bases from V and 8 bases from J, the junction contained 6 bases not matched to a gene. This CDR3 has 13 amino acids. Germline-derived CDR1 and CDR2 are LGHNA and YSLEER. Only in-frame clones appear in the TCRdb table, and some are missing; sequencing was by immunoSEQ multiplex PCR. The profile covers about 81,000 clones, with roughly 84% appearing a single time and 15% to 20% taken by the ten largest. This TCR came from a person between 18 and 70 years old in good health. The specimen was blood. The chain combines TRBV4-3 with TRBJ1-2; TRBD1 matches 8 bases. As DNA, the CDR3 is TGCGCCAGCAGCCCCGGACAGGGCTCCGGCTACACCTTC. Residues: CASSPGQGSGYTF.